This TCR beta chain stems from a study of blood T cell repertoires in COVID-19. Study-wide background: From the United States, Italy and Spain came samples of acute and convalescent COVID-19. Sample material is recorded as cDNA or gDNA derived from T cells, B-cell-depleted T cells, or PBMCs.

Authors' data handling: Amplifying reference gene primers gave estimates of nucleated cell counts. Profiling relied on immunoSEQ multiplex PCR, and the TCRdb table lists in-frame clones only, not all of them. The DNA gave D and trimming, while V, J and clone size come from that table. Of 340,000 or so clones detected, around 90% appear once; the ten largest clones hold 1%. Material for sequencing was peripheral blood. This receptor was taken from a man aged 45-65 years with active or convalescent COVID-19.

The CDR3: CASSPGSSNQPQHF. CDR3 nucleotide sequence: TGTGCCAGCTCACCAGGCAGTAGCAATCAGCCCCAGCATTTT. V gene TRBV18 combines with J gene TRBJ1-5, with D hard to call. Germline V gene data show CDR1 as KGHSH and CDR2 as LQKENI. This CDR3 has 14 residues. V was trimmed by 2 bases and J by 0 bases, leaving 5 bases between them.